Following are 9 T cell receptor beta chains from one sample sequenced in a study of control samples from healthy donors and cancer patients. Profiling relied on immunoSEQ multiplex PCR, and the TCRdb table lists in-frame clones only, not all of them. Among around 99,000 clones, around 89% were seen once, and the ten largest hold 15% to 20%. Sequencing was performed on blood. These receptors all stem from a woman between 45 and 65 years old in good health.

This rearrangement joins TRBV6-5 to TRBJ1-2; tentative D call: TRBD1 (6 bases). Germline CDR1 is MNHEY and CDR2 is SVGAGI. The V end was cut by 6 bases, the J end by 6 bases, with 17 bases between. This CDR3 is built from 14 residues. This CDR3 reads CASRERGRTDGYTF. In nucleotides, the CDR3 is TGTGCCAGCAGGGAGAGGGGGAGGACAGATGGCTACACCTTC.

V is TRBV6-5 and J is TRBJ1-6; TRBD1 is a possible D gene (5 bases). The CDR3 is 14 amino acids. V dropped 5 bases and J dropped 14 bases, with 19 bases sitting between them. CDR1 and CDR2 (germline): MNHEY, SVGAGI. CDR3 region: CASSPDGVAGALHF. For the CDR3, the DNA is TGTGCCAGCAGTCCGGACGGAGTGGCGGGGGCCCTCCACTTT.

V is TRBV7-9 and J is TRBJ1-5, with TRBD1 matching 8 bases. Trimming at V came to 4 bases and at J to 2 bases, leaving 1 base not matched to a gene. Germline V gives CDR1 SEHNR, CDR2 FQNEAQ (reference sequence). The CDR3 runs to 14 residues. The CDR3 DNA sequence: TGTGCCAGCAGCTCGGGACAGGGCAATCAGCCCCAGCATTTT. Encoded protein: CASSSGQGNQPQHF.

This clone has only a few counts. The chain is built from TRBV7-9 and TRBJ1-5, with no clear D. The CDR3 covers 13 residues. Trimming shortened V by 1 base and J by 5 bases, and 6 bases separated the two germline ends. Germline-derived CDR1 and CDR2 are SEHNR and FQNEAQ (reference sequence). Here the CDR3 reads CASSLEQYQPQHF. The CDR3 region has the DNA TGTGCCAGCAGCTTAGAACAATATCAGCCCCAGCATTTT.

The chain links TRBV30 to TRBJ1-5; D is possibly TRBD1 (5 bases). The CDR3 is 13 amino acids. Per germline, CDR1 GTSNPN and CDR2 SVGIG (reference sequence). V lost 2 bases and J 4 bases, leaving 9 bases between the germline ends. The CDR3 region has the DNA TGTGCCTGGAGTTCACAGGAGAATCAGCCCCAGCATTTT. The encoded protein is CAWSSQENQPQHF.

J is TRBJ2-1 and V is TRBV5-1, with TRBD1 identical over 11 bases. The CDR3 length is 16 residues. Germline CDR1 SGHRS, CDR2 YFSETQ. V lost 0 bases, J lost 7 bases, and 6 bases stayed unmatched. The DNA of the CDR3 is TGCGCCAGCAGCTTGGCAGGACAGGGGGCGGGGAATGAGCAGTTCTTC. It codes for CASSLAGQGAGNEQFF.

The J gene is TRBJ2-6, the V gene TRBV9; D possibly corresponds to TRBD2 (5 bases). The ends were cut back, 4 bases at V and 0 bases at J, with 8 bases in the middle. The CDR3 is 15 residues long. The germline gives CDR1 SGDLS, CDR2 YYNGEE. The CDR3 spells CASSTAGSGANVLTF. The CDR3, as DNA: TGTGCCAGCAGCACCGCGGGCTCTGGGGCCAACGTCCTGACTTTC.

V is TRBV10-2 and J is TRBJ2-1, with TRBD2 identical over 8 bases. Looked up from germline, CDR1 is WSHSY and CDR2 is SAAADI. With 0 bases clipped from V and 7 bases from J, the junction kept 11 bases outside the gene matches. The CDR3 covers 17 residues. In nucleotides, the CDR3 is TGCGCCAGCAGTGAGTCTTTAACGGGAGGGCCCTTGAATGAGCAGTTCTTC. Translation gives CASSESLTGGPLNEQFF.

The chain is built from TRBV18 and TRBJ2-7; D is unclear. The CDR3 is made up of 15 amino acids. Trimming left V 0 bases short and J 2 bases short, with 11 bases between. Germline V gene data show CDR1 as KGHSH and CDR2 as LQKENI. The CDR3 here is CASSPPGSFTYEQYF. DNA for the CDR3: TGTGCCAGCTCACCACCGGGGTCCTTCACCTACGAGCAGTACTTC. The complete variable domain, with remaining parts taken from reference TRBV18 and TRBJ2-7, reads NAGVMQNPRHLVRRRGQEARLRCSPMKGHSHVYWYRQLPEEGLKFMVYLQKENIIDESGMPKERFSAEFPKEGPSILRIQQVVRGDSAAYFCASSPPGSFTYEQYFGPGTRLTVT.